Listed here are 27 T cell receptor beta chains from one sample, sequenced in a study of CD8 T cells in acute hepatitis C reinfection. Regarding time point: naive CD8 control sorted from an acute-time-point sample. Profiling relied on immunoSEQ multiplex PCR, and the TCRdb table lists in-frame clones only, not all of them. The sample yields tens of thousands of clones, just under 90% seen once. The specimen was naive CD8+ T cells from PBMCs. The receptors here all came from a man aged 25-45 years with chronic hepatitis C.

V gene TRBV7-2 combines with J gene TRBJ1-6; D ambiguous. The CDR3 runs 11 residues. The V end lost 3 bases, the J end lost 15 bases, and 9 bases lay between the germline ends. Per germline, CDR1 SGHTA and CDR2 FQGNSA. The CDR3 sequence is CASSLNRDLHF. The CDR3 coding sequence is TGTGCCAGCAGCTTGAACCGTGACCTCCACTTT.

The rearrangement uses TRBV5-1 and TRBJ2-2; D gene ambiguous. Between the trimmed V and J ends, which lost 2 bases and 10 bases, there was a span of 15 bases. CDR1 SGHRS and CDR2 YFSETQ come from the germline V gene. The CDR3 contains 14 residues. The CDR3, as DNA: TGCGCCAGCAGCTTCGGACCCCTTGGGGAGGAGCTGTTTTTT. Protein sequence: CASSFGPLGEELFF.

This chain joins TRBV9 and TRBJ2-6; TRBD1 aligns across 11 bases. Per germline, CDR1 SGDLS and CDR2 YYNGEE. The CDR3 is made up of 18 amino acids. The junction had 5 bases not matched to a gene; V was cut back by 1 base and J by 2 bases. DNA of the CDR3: TGTGCCAGCAGCGTACCAGGGACAGGGGGGGCTGGGGCCAACGTCCTGACTTTC. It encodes CASSVPGTGGAGANVLTF.

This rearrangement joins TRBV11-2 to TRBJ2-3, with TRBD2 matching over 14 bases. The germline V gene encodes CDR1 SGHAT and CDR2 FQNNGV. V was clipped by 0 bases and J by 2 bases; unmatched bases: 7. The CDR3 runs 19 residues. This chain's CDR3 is CASSLDIGLAGGYTDTQYF. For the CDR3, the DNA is TGTGCCAGCAGCTTAGATATTGGACTAGCGGGGGGATACACAGATACGCAGTATTTT.

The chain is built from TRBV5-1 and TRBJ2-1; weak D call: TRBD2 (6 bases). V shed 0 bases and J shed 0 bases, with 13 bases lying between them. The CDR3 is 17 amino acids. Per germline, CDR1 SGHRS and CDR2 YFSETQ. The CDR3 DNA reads TGCGCCAGCAGCTTGGATTTGGGGGGATCCTCCTACAATGAGCAGTTCTTC. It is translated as CASSLDLGGSSYNEQFF. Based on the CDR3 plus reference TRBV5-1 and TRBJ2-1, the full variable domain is KAGVTQTPRYLIKTRGQQVTLSCSPISGHRSVSWYQQTPGQGLQFLFEYFSETQRNKGNFPGRFSGRQFSNSRSEMNVSTLELGDSALYLCASSLDLGGSSYNEQFFGPGTRLTVL.

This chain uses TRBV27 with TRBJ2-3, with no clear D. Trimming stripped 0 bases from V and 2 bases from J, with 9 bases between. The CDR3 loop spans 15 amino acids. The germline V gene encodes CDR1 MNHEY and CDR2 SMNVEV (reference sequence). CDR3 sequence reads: CASSLSRSTTDTQYF. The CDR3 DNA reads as TGTGCCAGCAGTTTATCGAGATCAACCACAGATACGCAGTATTTT.

This CDR3 reads CASSYRLAGGILNTGELFF. For the CDR3, the DNA is TGTGCCAGCAGCTACCGACTAGCGGGAGGAATTCTGAACACCGGGGAGCTGTTTTTT. The chain combines TRBV11-2 with TRBJ2-2, with 13 nucleotides matching TRBD2. With 4 bases clipped from V and 1 base from J, the junction kept 9 bases outside the gene matches. The CDR3 is 19 amino acids. The germline gives CDR1 SGHAT, CDR2 FQNNGV.

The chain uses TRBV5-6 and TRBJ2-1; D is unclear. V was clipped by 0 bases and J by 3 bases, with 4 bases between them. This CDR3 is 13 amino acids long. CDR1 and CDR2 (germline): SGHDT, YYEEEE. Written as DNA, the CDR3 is TGTGCCAGCAGCTTGGGGTTCTACAATGAGCAGTTCTTC. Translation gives CASSLGFYNEQFF.

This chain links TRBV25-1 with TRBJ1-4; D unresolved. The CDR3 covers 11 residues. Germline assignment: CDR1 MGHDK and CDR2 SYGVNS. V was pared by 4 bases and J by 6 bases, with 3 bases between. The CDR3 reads CASSADEKLFF. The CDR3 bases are TGTGCCAGCAGTGCCGATGAAAAACTGTTTTTT.

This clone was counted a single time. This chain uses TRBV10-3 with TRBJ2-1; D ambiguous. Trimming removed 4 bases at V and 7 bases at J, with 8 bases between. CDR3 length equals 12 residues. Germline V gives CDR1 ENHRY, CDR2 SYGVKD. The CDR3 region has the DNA TGTGCCATCAGTGGAGACTGGAATGAGCAGTTCTTC. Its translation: CAISGDWNEQFF.

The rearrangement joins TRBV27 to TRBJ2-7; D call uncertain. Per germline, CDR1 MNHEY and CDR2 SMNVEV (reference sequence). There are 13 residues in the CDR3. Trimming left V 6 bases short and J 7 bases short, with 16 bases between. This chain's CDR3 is CASSPTMGREQYF. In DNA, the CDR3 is TGTGCCAGCAGCCCAACAATGGGTCGGGAGCAGTACTTC.

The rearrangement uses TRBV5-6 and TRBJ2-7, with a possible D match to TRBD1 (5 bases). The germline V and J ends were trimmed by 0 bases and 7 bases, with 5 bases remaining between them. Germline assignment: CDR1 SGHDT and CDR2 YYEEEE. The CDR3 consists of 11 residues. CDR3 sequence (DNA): TGTGCCAGCAGCTTGGAGGGGGAGCAGTACTTC. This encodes CASSLEGEQYF.

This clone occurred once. DNA for the CDR3: TGCGCCAGCAGCCAAGATCGGGGAAATGTCAATGAGCAGTTCTTC. This sequence encodes CASSQDRGNVNEQFF. The rearrangement uses TRBV4-3 and TRBJ2-1, with a possible D match to TRBD2 (5 bases). The CDR3 extends over 15 amino acids. Germline CDR1 reads LGHNA; CDR2 reads YSLEER. Trimming left V 0 bases short and J 6 bases short, with 12 bases between.

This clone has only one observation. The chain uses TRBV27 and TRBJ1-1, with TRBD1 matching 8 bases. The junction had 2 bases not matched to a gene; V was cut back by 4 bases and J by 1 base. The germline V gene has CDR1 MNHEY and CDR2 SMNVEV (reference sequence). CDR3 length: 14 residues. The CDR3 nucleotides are TGTGCCAGCAGTTCGGGACAGGCGAACACTGAAGCTTTCTTT. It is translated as CASSSGQANTEAFF.

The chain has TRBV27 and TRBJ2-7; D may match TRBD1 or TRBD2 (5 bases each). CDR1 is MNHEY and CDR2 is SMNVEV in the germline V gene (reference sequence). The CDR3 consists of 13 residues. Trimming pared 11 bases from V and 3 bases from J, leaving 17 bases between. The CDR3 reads CAASLGDGYEQYF. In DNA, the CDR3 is TGTGCCGCTAGTCTGGGGGATGGCTACGAGCAGTACTTC.

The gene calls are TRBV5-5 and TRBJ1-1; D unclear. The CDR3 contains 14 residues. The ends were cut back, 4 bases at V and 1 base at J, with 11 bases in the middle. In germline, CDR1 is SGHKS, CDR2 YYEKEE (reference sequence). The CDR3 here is CASSPNLGNTEAFF. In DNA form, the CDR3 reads TGTGCCAGCAGCCCGAACCTAGGGAACACTGAAGCTTTCTTT.

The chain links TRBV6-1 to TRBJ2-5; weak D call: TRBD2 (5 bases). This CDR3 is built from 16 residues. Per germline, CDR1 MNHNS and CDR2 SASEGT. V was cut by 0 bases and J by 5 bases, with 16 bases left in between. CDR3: CASSEAPSPGWETQYF. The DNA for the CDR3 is TGTGCCAGCAGTGAAGCCCCGAGTCCGGGGTGGGAGACCCAGTACTTC.

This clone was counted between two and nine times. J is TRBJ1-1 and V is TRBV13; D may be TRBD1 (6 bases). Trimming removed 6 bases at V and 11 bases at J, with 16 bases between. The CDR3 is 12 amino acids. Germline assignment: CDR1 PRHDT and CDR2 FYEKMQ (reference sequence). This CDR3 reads CASRATGARAFF. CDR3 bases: TGTGCCAGCAGGGCCACGGGGGCGAGGGCTTTCTTT.

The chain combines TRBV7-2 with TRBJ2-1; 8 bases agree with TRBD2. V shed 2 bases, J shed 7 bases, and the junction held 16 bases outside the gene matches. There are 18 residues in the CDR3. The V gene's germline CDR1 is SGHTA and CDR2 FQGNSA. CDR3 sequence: CASSLFPAGGLATNEQFF. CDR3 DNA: TGTGCCAGCAGCTTATTTCCCGCAGGAGGACTAGCAACGAATGAGCAGTTCTTC.

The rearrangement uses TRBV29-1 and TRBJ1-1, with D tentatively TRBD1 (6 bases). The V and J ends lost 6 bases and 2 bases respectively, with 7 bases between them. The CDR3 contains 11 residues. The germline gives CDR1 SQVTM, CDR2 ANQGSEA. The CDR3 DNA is TGCAGCGTGGACAGAAACACTGAAGCTTTCTTT. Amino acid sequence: CSVDRNTEAFF.

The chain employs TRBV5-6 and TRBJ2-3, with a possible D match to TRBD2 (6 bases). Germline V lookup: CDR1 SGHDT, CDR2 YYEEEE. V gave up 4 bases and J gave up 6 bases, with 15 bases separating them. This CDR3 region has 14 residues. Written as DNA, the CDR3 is TGTGCCAGCAGCGTAACCGGGACTCGCGATACGCAGTATTTT. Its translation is CASSVTGTRDTQYF.

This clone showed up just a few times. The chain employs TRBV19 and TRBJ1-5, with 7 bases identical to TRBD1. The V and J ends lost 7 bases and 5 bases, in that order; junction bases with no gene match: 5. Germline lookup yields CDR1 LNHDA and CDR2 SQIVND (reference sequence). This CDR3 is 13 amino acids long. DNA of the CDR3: TGTGCCAGTACCCAGGGGGACCATCAGCCCCAGCATTTT. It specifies CASTQGDHQPQHF.

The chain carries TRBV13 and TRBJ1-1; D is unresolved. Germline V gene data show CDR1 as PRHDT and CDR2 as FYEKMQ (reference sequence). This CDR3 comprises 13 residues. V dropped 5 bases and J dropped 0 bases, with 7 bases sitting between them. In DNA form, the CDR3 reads TGTGCCAGCAGCGTATATGTGAACACTGAAGCTTTCTTT. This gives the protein CASSVYVNTEAFF.

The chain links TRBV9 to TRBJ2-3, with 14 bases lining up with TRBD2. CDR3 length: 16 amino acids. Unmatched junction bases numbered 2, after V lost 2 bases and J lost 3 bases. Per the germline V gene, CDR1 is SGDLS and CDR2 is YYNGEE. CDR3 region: CASSVRLAGGTDTQYF. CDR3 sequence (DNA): TGTGCCAGCAGCGTTAGACTAGCGGGAGGGACAGATACGCAGTATTTT.

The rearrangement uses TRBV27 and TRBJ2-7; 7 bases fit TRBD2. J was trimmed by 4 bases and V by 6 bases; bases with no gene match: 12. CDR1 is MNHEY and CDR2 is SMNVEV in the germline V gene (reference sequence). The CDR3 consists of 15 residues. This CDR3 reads CASSPSSGPGYEQYF. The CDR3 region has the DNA TGTGCCAGCAGCCCCTCTAGCGGCCCGGGGTACGAGCAGTACTTC.

This CDR3 reads CASGLGSSYEQYF. The DNA for the CDR3 is TGTGCCAGCGGACTAGGAAGCTCCTACGAGCAGTACTTC. The rearrangement joins TRBV9 to TRBJ2-7, with 7 bases that match TRBD2. The CDR3 has 13 residues. The germline CDR1 and CDR2 sequences are SGDLS and YYNGEE. The J segment lost 0 bases and the V segment lost 7 bases, leaving 4 bases of the junction unmatched.

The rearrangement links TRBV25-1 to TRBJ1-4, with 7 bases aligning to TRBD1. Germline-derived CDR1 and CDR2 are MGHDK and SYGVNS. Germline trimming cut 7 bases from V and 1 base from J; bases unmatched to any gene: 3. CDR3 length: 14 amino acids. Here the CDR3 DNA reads TGTGCCAGCAAAGGGGGCCTAACTAATGAAAAACTGTTTTTT. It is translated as CASKGGLTNEKLFF.